The present TCR beta chain was sequenced within a study of CD8 T cells in ankylosing spondylitis. Trimming left V 7 bases short and J 2 bases short, with 17 bases between. CDR3 length: 15 amino acids. In its sample, this clonotype was seen a few times. Its antigen is unknown. Study-wide points: Blood from ankylosing spondylitis patients appeared to carry a characteristic roughly 8-variant TCR beta motif.

In TCRdb, the 5' RACE reads were re-called with MiXCR into one record per CDR3 protein. This sample carries around 450,000 distinct CDR3 sequences, about 25% of them seen once, and the ten largest clones take under 0.9%. This sequence joins TRBV12-3 or TRBV12-4 and TRBJ1-1; D is ambiguous. Sequencing used blood, either unsorted or a sorted T cell fraction (not recorded which). The source of this sequence is a male donor with ankylosing spondylitis. The CDR3 protein is CASTPPGFGNTEAFF. The CDR3 DNA sequence: TGTGCCAGCACCCCCCCGGGGTTCGGAAACACTGAAGCTTTCTTT.